This TCR beta chain was retrieved from a study of shared clonotypes between healthy human individuals. The germline V gene has CDR1 GTSNPN and CDR2 SVGIG (reference sequence). J lost 5 bases, V lost 4 bases, and 7 bases had no gene match. The CDR3 has 13 amino acids. Using immunoSEQ multiplex PCR, the repertoire was profiled, and TCRdb retains in-frame clones only, with some absent. The table includes some 2,100,000 clones, 95% detected once. The sequence was collected from a man younger than 35 in good health. What was sequenced was naive CD4+ T cells sorted from blood. Subset reported: CD45RA+ positively selected. The chain employs TRBV30 and TRBJ2-5, with 7 bases lining up with TRBD2. CDR3 sequence reads: CAWKGGSGETQYF. The CDR3 DNA follows: TGTGCCTGGAAGGGCGGGAGCGGGGAGACCCAGTACTTC.